Listed below are T cell receptor beta chains from one sample, sequenced in a study of read filtering for tumor transcriptome and immune sequencing. TCRdb passed the reads through MiXCR, listing each CDR3 protein once. The sample lists about 50,000 distinct CDR3 sequences; around 20% were seen once. What was sequenced was a population of CD138-negative cells sorted from bone marrow. The receptor source for this set is a donor older than 35 with multiple myeloma. CDR3s include the opening cysteine and the closing phenylalanine or tryptophan. D genes are given only for firm matches. Clone size is shown for a subset of rows, as once, few, many or a class of expanded clone.

D: .
size: few
J: TRBJ1-1
V: TRBV4-2
DNA: TGTGCCAGCAGCCAAGTTGTCAGGGTAGGAACTGAAGCTTTCTTT
CDR3: CASSQVVRVGTEAFF

D: TRBD2
size: .
J: TRBJ2-1
V: TRBV24-1
DNA: TGTGCCACAAGTGATTTCGGCCTAGCGGACTACATTGAGCAGTTCTTC
CDR3: CATSDFGLADYIEQFF

D: TRBD2
size: medium-sized
J: TRBJ2-1
V: TRBV27
DNA: TGTGCCAGCAGTTGGACTAGCGGGTATAATGAGCAGTTCTTC
CDR3: CASSWTSGYNEQFF

D: TRBD2
size: many
J: TRBJ2-1
V: TRBV6-2/TRBV6-3
DNA: TGTGCCAGCAGTGTGACTAGCGGGCGTCCCTCCTACAATGAGCAGTTCTTC
CDR3: CASSVTSGRPSYNEQFF

D: TRBD2
size: many
J: TRBJ2-1
V: TRBV30
DNA: TGTGCCTGGAGTGTAGGGCTAGCGGGGTACAATGAGCAGTTCTTC
CDR3: CAWSVGLAGYNEQFF

D: .
size: few
J: TRBJ2-3
V: TRBV5-1
DNA: TGTGCCAGCAGCTTGGAAGGATCACGGGGAGATACGCAGTATTTT
CDR3: CASSLEGSRGDTQYF

D: .
size: many
J: TRBJ2-3
V: TRBV28
DNA: TGTGCCAGCAGTTTTTACCAAACAGGGAGCACAGATACGCAGTATTTT
CDR3: CASSFYQTGSTDTQYF

D: .
size: many
J: TRBJ1-5
V: TRBV2
DNA: TGTGCCAGCAGTGTTACGGACGGAAATCAGCCCCAGCATTTT
CDR3: CASSVTDGNQPQHF

D: TRBD2
size: many
J: TRBJ2-1
V: TRBV29-1
DNA: TGCAGCGTTGAACTAGCGGGAGAGAGAAATGAGCAGTTCTTC
CDR3: CSVELAGERNEQFF

D: .
size: many
J: TRBJ2-7
V: TRBV7-9
DNA: TGTGCCAGCAGCCGCAAAGGGGGGGCGGGGGAGGTAAACGAGCAGTACTTC
CDR3: CASSRKGGAGEVNEQYF

D: .
size: many
J: TRBJ2-7
V: TRBV28
DNA: TGTGCCAGCAGTCCTGGACAGGTTAAAGCGGGCGAGCAGTACTTC
CDR3: CASSPGQVKAGEQYF

D: .
size: many
J: TRBJ2-1
V: TRBV28
DNA: TGTGCCAGCAGTTTACCAGCGGGTCCTTACAATGAGCAGTTCTTC
CDR3: CASSLPAGPYNEQFF

D: .
size: few
J: TRBJ2-6
V: TRBV28
DNA: TGTGCCAGCAGTTTTAGAACAGGGTCTTCCTCCGGGGCCAACGTCCTGACTTTC
CDR3: CASSFRTGSSSGANVLTF

D: .
size: many
J: TRBJ2-1
V: TRBV2
DNA: TGTGCCAGCAGTGATTATACGGGGAGCTCCTACAATGAGCAGTTCTTC
CDR3: CASSDYTGSSYNEQFF

D: TRBD2
size: many
J: TRBJ2-3
V: TRBV29-1
DNA: TGCAGCACAACCGGACTAGCGAAAAGCACAGATACGCAGTATTTT
CDR3: CSTTGLAKSTDTQYF

D: TRBD1
size: medium-sized
J: TRBJ2-1
V: TRBV6-1
DNA: TGTGCCAGCAGCCGGACAGGGGACAATGAGCAGTTCTTC
CDR3: CASSRTGDNEQFF

D: .
size: .
J: TRBJ2-5
V: TRBV24-1
DNA: TGTGCCATCAGTGACCCTTTAGAGACCCAGTACTTC
CDR3: CAISDPLETQYF

D: .
size: .
J: TRBJ2-1
V: TRBV27
DNA: TGTGCCAGCAGTTTATTCCCTCCCCTAGGGACGAGCCCCTACAATGAGCAGTTCTTC
CDR3: CASSLFPPLGTSPYNEQFF

D: TRBD1
size: .
J: TRBJ2-7
V: TRBV5-1
DNA: TGCGCCAGCAGTCGGACAGGGCTCGAGTTGGGCTACGAGCAGTACTTC
CDR3: CASSRTGLELGYEQYF

D: TRBD1
size: once
J: TRBJ1-2
V: TRBV27
DNA: TGTGCCAGCAGTTCCCTCCCACAGGGGGCAACGGCTAGTTACACCTTC
CDR3: CASSSLPQGATASYTF

D: .
size: many
J: TRBJ2-5
V: TRBV28
DNA: TGTGCCAGCAGTTTAATCGGGAAGAGGTCAGAGACCCAGTACTTC
CDR3: CASSLIGKRSETQYF

D: TRBD2
size: many
J: TRBJ2-1
V: TRBV28
DNA: TGTGCCAGCAGTTTCGGCTTTGGCGGGAGAGATTACAATGAGCAGTTCTTC
CDR3: CASSFGFGGRDYNEQFF

D: .
size: many
J: TRBJ1-3
V: TRBV20-1
DNA: TGCAGTGCTAGTACAGGAAACACCATATATTTT
CDR3: CSASTGNTIYF

D: .
size: .
J: TRBJ2-7
V: TRBV6-5
DNA: TGTGCCAGCAGTTACGCCCGGGGGACTTACGAGCAGTACTTC
CDR3: CASSYARGTYEQYF

D: .
size: many
J: TRBJ1-1
V: TRBV5-1
DNA: TGCGCCAGCAGCCCGTGGACAGAGAACACTGAAGCTTTCTTT
CDR3: CASSPWTENTEAFF

D: .
size: many
J: TRBJ2-1
V: TRBV7-7
DNA: TGTGCTAGCAGCTTGGGTGCGAGCAGCAATGAGCAGTTCTTC
CDR3: CASSLGASSNEQFF

D: TRBD2
size: .
J: TRBJ2-3
V: TRBV3-1
DNA: TGTGCCAGCAGCGATCGACTAGCGGGAAGCACAGATACGCAGTATTTT
CDR3: CASSDRLAGSTDTQYF

D: .
size: many
J: TRBJ2-1
V: TRBV10-3
DNA: TGTGCCATCCGGGACCAGAGTATCAATGAGCAGTTCTTC
CDR3: CAIRDQSINEQFF

D: TRBD2
size: many
J: TRBJ2-2
V: TRBV5-1
DNA: TGCGCCAGCAGCCTGAGCGGGGCAGCGAACACCGGGGAGCTGTTTTTT
CDR3: CASSLSGAANTGELFF

D: .
size: .
J: TRBJ2-7
V: TRBV7-2
DNA: TGTGCCAGCAGCTCCCAAGTTAGCGAGCAGTACTTC
CDR3: CASSSQVSEQYF

D: TRBD2
size: .
J: TRBJ2-2
V: TRBV7-3
DNA: TGTGCCAGCAGCCCCGGGACTAGCGGGAGGGCGAACACCGGGGAGCTGTTTTTT
CDR3: CASSPGTSGRANTGELFF